This is a list of T cell receptor beta chains from one sample in a study of cytomegalovirus exposure and HLA in healthy donors. Clones were sequenced by immunoSEQ multiplex PCR, and TCRdb holds only the in-frame ones, with some missing. This repertoire comprises about 77,000 clones; its ten largest clones make up around 13%. Sequences were obtained from PBMCs. The source of these receptors is a man aged 45-65 years in good health and CMV-seropositive. The CDR3 runs from the conserved cysteine through the conserved F or W. D genes are given only for firm matches.

V gene,J gene,D gene,CDR3 DNA,CDR3 protein
TRBV7-6,TRBJ1-2,NA,TGTGCCAGCAGCTTGGGTGGGGGGGCAGACGGCTACACCTTC,CASSLGGGADGYTF
TRBV9,TRBJ2-2,TRBD1,TGTGCCAGCAGCGTACCTAGCCAGGGGGCCACCGGGGAGCTGTTTTTT,CASSVPSQGATGELFF
TRBV19,TRBJ1-4,TRBD1,TGTGCCAGTAGTTCAGGGGGTCTAGGGAATGAAAAACTGTTTTTT,CASSSGGLGNEKLFF
TRBV7-9,TRBJ2-7,NA,TGTGCCAGCAGCTTTGAGAGTTCCTACGAGCAGTACTTC,CASSFESSYEQYF
TRBV14,TRBJ2-7,NA,TGTGCCAGCAGCCAAGGGGGTACAGGGAAGAACTACGAGCAGTACTTC,CASSQGGTGKNYEQYF
TRBV7-9,TRBJ1-5,NA,TGTGCCAGCAGCTCTGGCGGACTAAATCAGCCCCAGCATTTT,CASSSGGLNQPQHF
TRBV11-2,TRBJ2-7,NA,TGTGCCAGCAGCCCCACCCGGGACTTCTACGAGCAGTACTTC,CASSPTRDFYEQYF
TRBV15,TRBJ1-4,NA,TGTGCCACCAGCAGAATGAGGGAAGAAAAACTGTTTTTT,CATSRMREEKLFF
TRBV2,TRBJ1-6,NA,TGTGCCAGCAGTGAAGCGCGCGGCACTCATTCACCCCTCCACTTT,CASSEARGTHSPLHF
TRBV5-4,TRBJ1-2,NA,TGTGCCAGCAAAACCCAGGCGGGTTTTGAATATGGCTACACCTTC,CASKTQAGFEYGYTF
TRBV7-9,TRBJ2-1,NA,TGTGCCAGCAGCTTAGGACTGTACAATGAGCAGTTCTTC,CASSLGLYNEQFF
TRBV11-2,TRBJ2-5,NA,TGTGCCAGCAGCTTAGCGCGGGATGAGACCCAGTACTTC,CASSLARDETQYF
TRBV30,TRBJ1-1,NA,TGTGCCTCTGTAGGGGGGGTAACGGACACTGAAGCTTTCTTT,CASVGGVTDTEAFF
TRBV18,TRBJ1-1,NA,TGTGCCAGCTCACTATGGAGGGAGGACACTGAAGCTTTCTTT,CASSLWREDTEAFF
TRBV6-1,TRBJ2-3,TRBD1,TGTGCCAGCAGTGTCCGGACAGGAGTTGCAGATACGCAGTATTTT,CASSVRTGVADTQYF
TRBV4-1,TRBJ2-5,NA,TGCGCCAGCAGCCAAGATTACCGGAGGGACTTTCAAGAGACCCAGTACTTC,CASSQDYRRDFQETQYF
TRBV28,TRBJ1-5,TRBD1,TGTGCCAGCAGTCTGACAGGGTCTGGGCAGCCCCAGCATTTT,CASSLTGSGQPQHF
TRBV7-8,TRBJ1-1,NA,TGTGCCAGCAGCCGGTCGCCAATCACTGAAGCTTTCTTT,CASSRSPITEAFF
TRBV5-1,TRBJ2-3,NA,TGCGCCAGCGGGGGGACGAGGTTTGAGACGCAGTATTTT,CASGGTRFETQYF
TRBV5-1,TRBJ1-1,NA,TGCGCCAGCAGCTTGGAGAGCGACGGAACTGAAGCTTTCTTT,CASSLESDGTEAFF
TRBV2,TRBJ1-5,TRBD1,TGTGCCAGCAGCGTTGACAGGGATCAGCCCCAGCATTTT,CASSVDRDQPQHF
TRBV4-1,TRBJ2-3,TRBD2,TGCGCCAGCAGCCACGGGGGAGGGTCCCCTAAGCAGTATTTT,CASSHGGGSPKQYF
TRBV19,TRBJ2-3,NA,TGTGCCAGTTGGACACCTAGCACAGATACGCAGTATTTT,CASWTPSTDTQYF
TRBV5-6,TRBJ1-1,NA,TGTGCCAGCAGCTTTATGAACACTGAAGCTTTCTTT,CASSFMNTEAFF
TRBV30,TRBJ2-3,NA,TGTGCCTGGAGTGGGGCTTTCACAGATACGCAGTATTTT,CAWSGAFTDTQYF
TRBV6-1,TRBJ1-2,NA,TGTGCCAGCAGTGAAGAAGGACTTAATGGCTACACCTTC,CASSEEGLNGYTF
TRBV19,TRBJ2-1,NA,TGTGCCAGTAGTACCTTGGGGCTAGCGCCTTACAATGAGCAGTTCTTC,CASSTLGLAPYNEQFF
TRBV1,TRBJ2-4,NA,TGCACCAGGCTACCGCGGGACTCCTTCTGTAAGTACTTC,CTRLPRDSFCKYF
TRBV7-8,TRBJ2-3,TRBD1,TGTGCCAGCAGCTTAAGTGTAGCAGGGGGTACAGATACGCAGTATTTT,CASSLSVAGGTDTQYF
TRBV4-1,TRBJ2-1,TRBD2,TGCGCCAGCAGCTTTAGCGGGGGTAGGAATGAGCAGTTCTTC,CASSFSGGRNEQFF
TRBV19,TRBJ1-5,NA,TGTGCCAGTAGTACCCCACAGGGCCATCAGCCCCAGCATTTT,CASSTPQGHQPQHF
TRBV6-6,TRBJ2-1,NA,TGTGCCAGCAGTTATGGGGAGTGGACCTACAATGAGCAGTTCTTC,CASSYGEWTYNEQFF
TRBV6-6,TRBJ1-1,TRBD1,TGTGCCAGCAGTTACGGAGCAGGGGGCGCCACTGAAGCTTTCTTT,CASSYGAGGATEAFF
TRBV19,TRBJ2-2,TRBD2,TGTGCCAGTATGGGAGGATTAGCGGGAAACAGGGAGCTGTTTTTT,CASMGGLAGNRELFF
TRBV19,TRBJ2-2,TRBD1,TGTGCCAGTAGTATCCAAGGACAGGATGCGGCCGGGGAGCTGTTTTTT,CASSIQGQDAAGELFF
TRBV5-1,TRBJ2-7,TRBD1,TGCGCCAGCAGCCGATCCTGGACAGGGCCTTCCTACGAGCAGTACTTC,CASSRSWTGPSYEQYF
TRBV10-3,TRBJ1-1,TRBD1,TGTGCCGCAGGGGCAGGGGGCGCTGGGATGAACACTGAAGCTTTCTTT,CAAGAGGAGMNTEAFF
TRBV5-6,TRBJ2-2,TRBD2,TGTGCCAGCAGCATAATAGCGGGAGTGAACACCGGGGAGCTGTTTTTT,CASSIIAGVNTGELFF
TRBV7-9,TRBJ1-2,TRBD1,TGTGCCAGCAGCTCCTCCGGGACAGCTAACTATGGCTACACCTTC,CASSSSGTANYGYTF
TRBV6-5,TRBJ1-2,NA,TGTGCCAGCAGGGGATGGGGGCAAGGGGGCTACACCTTC,CASRGWGQGGYTF
TRBV6-1,TRBJ2-2,NA,TGTGCCAGCAGTGCCGGGACTCCACGGGGGGAGCTGTTTTTT,CASSAGTPRGELFF
TRBV10-2,TRBJ1-1,NA,TGCGCCAGCGGGGCGGGAAGGAACACTGAAGCTTTCTTT,CASGAGRNTEAFF
TRBV11-2,TRBJ2-5,NA,TGTGCCAGCACCCCCACAGGGTGGGAGACCCAGTACTTC,CASTPTGWETQYF
TRBV27,TRBJ1-2,TRBD1,TGTGCCAGCAATGGAAGGGGACAGGGCTCAAACTATGGCTACACCTTC,CASNGRGQGSNYGYTF
TRBV19,TRBJ2-1,TRBD1,TGTGCCAGTAGTAACTACAGGGGTAAAAATGAGCAGTTCTTC,CASSNYRGKNEQFF
TRBV28,TRBJ2-1,TRBD2,TGTGCCAGCCTTAGCGGGGGCTTAAGGGGTGAGCAGTTCTTC,CASLSGGLRGEQFF
TRBV5-1,TRBJ1-4,NA,TGCGCCAGCAGCCCATTAGGACAGTCAACTAATGAAAAACTGTTTTTT,CASSPLGQSTNEKLFF
TRBV9,TRBJ1-4,TRBD1,TGTGCCAGCAGCGTCGCCCAGGGGGCCGGTGAAAAACTGTTTTTT,CASSVAQGAGEKLFF
TRBV11-2,TRBJ1-1,NA,TGTGCCAGCAGCCCTCCCTTATGGCGGGGCACTGAAGCTTTCTTT,CASSPPLWRGTEAFF
TRBV10-1,TRBJ2-5,TRBD1,TGCGCCAGCAGCCAAGGGGACAGGGGGACCCAGTACTTC,CASSQGDRGTQYF
TRBV18,TRBJ1-1,NA,TGTGCCAGCTCACCGGGCCAGGGAACTGAAGCTTTCTTT,CASSPGQGTEAFF
TRBV5-1,TRBJ1-6,NA,TGCGCCAGCAGCTTTGGGGACACCCATAATTCACCCCTCCACTTT,CASSFGDTHNSPLHF
TRBV19,TRBJ2-1,NA,TGTGCCAGTAGCCCCGAGGGAGGAGATGAGCAGTTCTTC,CASSPEGGDEQFF
TRBV5-4,TRBJ2-5,TRBD1,TGTGCCAGCAGCCCGGGACAGGGTAGCCAGTACTTC,CASSPGQGSQYF
TRBV15,TRBJ1-2,NA,TGTGCCACCAGCCGACACAAGGACTATGGCTACACCTTC,CATSRHKDYGYTF
TRBV7-2,TRBJ2-2,NA,TGTGCCAGCAGCTTGGCTCCCCCCGGGGAGCTGTTTTTT,CASSLAPPGELFF